This T cell receptor (beta chain) was sequenced for a study of beta chain features in type 1 diabetes. Overall study results and limits: Type 1 diabetes patients showed a moderate but significant shortening of TCRB CDR3s in all four CD4+ subsets.

Note on this clone: Its antigen is undetermined.

V gave up 4 bases and J gave up 7 bases, with 19 bases separating them. Germline values: CDR1 SGHDN, CDR2 FVKESK. The CDR3 runs to 16 residues. Every isolated RNA sample was fully reverse transcribed, so sequencing captured expressed TCRB transcripts. Naive, central memory and regulatory T cell samples averaged around 3.5 million immunoSEQ reads each. This table comes from immunoSEQ multiplex PCR, and its TCRdb copy is limited to in-frame clones, with some not included. The table includes over 300,000 clones, 6.5% to 10% detected once. This chain joins TRBV14 and TRBJ1-4, with a possible D match to TRBD1 (6 bases). The TCR sequence derives from a young woman in good health. Sequenced sample: central memory CD4+ T cells from blood. CDR3 DNA: TGTGCCAGCAGCCCCGATGAGGGGGGCGCGCGTGAAAAACTGTTTTTT. Translating gives CASSPDEGGAREKLFF. Together with reference TRBV14 and TRBJ1-4, the CDR3 gives the full variable domain: EAGVTQFPSHSVIEKGQTVTLRCDPISGHDNLYWYRRVMGKEIKFLLHFVKESKQDESGMPNNRFLAERTGGTYSTLKVQPAELEDSGVYFCASSPDEGGAREKLFFGSGTQLSVL.